These 27 T cell receptor beta chains were sequenced from one sample in a study of cytomegalovirus exposure and HLA in healthy donors. The PCR ran on 60 Vbeta and 13 Jbeta primers. Clones were read by immunoSEQ multiplex PCR, and TCRdb kept only the in-frame ones, dropping some. The sample lists 120,000 or so clones; 74% were seen once. Material: PBMCs. Every receptor here comes from a woman between 45 and 65 years old in good health and CMV-seropositive.

This clone was seen a few times. The chain combines TRBV28 with TRBJ2-7, with 11 bases identical to TRBD2. CDR3 length: 14 amino acids. Trimming at V came to 2 bases and at J to 7 bases, leaving 4 bases not matched to a gene. Germline values: CDR1 MDHEN, CDR2 SYDVKM. The CDR3 reads CASSLLAGGQEQYF. The CDR3 coding sequence is TGTGCCAGCAGTTTACTAGCGGGAGGACAAGAGCAGTACTTC.

The chain uses TRBV5-4 and TRBJ2-1, with D maybe TRBD2 (6 bases). This CDR3 is 16 amino acids long. V dropped 1 base and J dropped 3 bases, with 14 bases sitting between them. CDR1 is SGHNT and CDR2 is YYREEE in the germline V gene (reference sequence). Here the CDR3 DNA reads TGTGCCAGCAGCTTGAAACTAGCTGATTTCTACAATGAGCAGTTCTTC. It translates to CASSLKLADFYNEQFF. Drawing the rest from reference TRBV5-4 and TRBJ2-1, the complete variable domain is ETGVTQSPTHLIKTRGQQVTLRCSSQSGHNTVSWYQQALGQGPQFIFQYYREEENGRGNFPPRFSGLQFPNYSSELNVNALELDDSALYLCASSLKLADFYNEQFFGPGTRLTVL.

V usage is TRBV28 and J usage is TRBJ2-7; TRBD2 matches 9 bases. The CDR3 has 17 residues. V lost 7 bases and J lost 1; bases outside the gene matches: 14. The germline V gene has CDR1 MDHEN and CDR2 SYDVKM. CDR3 protein: CASKPRGPSGTSYEQYF. In DNA, the CDR3 is TGTGCCAGCAAACCTCGCGGACCTAGCGGGACTTCCTACGAGCAGTACTTC.

This clone was seen only once. The gene calls are TRBV4-1 and TRBJ2-3, with 7 bases that match TRBD1. V shed 3 bases, J shed 2 bases, and the junction held 2 bases outside the gene matches. The germline V gene has CDR1 MGHRA and CDR2 YSYEKL. The CDR3 totals 14 residues. The CDR3: CASSQGQPTDTQYF. CDR3 bases: TGCGCCAGCAGCCAGGGACAGCCCACAGATACGCAGTATTTT.

This clone was seen only a few times. This chain uses TRBV5-1 with TRBJ2-3; D perhaps matches TRBD1 (5 bases). With 4 bases removed from V and 2 bases from J, the gap between germline ends came to 8 bases. This CDR3 has 13 residues. Germline V CDR1 and CDR2: SGHRS, YFSETQ. The CDR3 loop is CASSQGPTDTQYF. CDR3 nucleotides: TGCGCCAGCAGCCAGGGTCCCACAGATACGCAGTATTTT.

The chain uses TRBV19 and TRBJ1-1, with D perhaps matching TRBD1 (5 bases). Germline V gives CDR1 LNHDA, CDR2 SQIVND (reference sequence). V was cut by 4 bases and J by 5 bases, with 14 bases left in between. There are 14 residues in the CDR3. This chain's CDR3 is CASSRDGGDTEAFF. In DNA, the CDR3 is TGTGCCAGTAGTAGGGATGGGGGGGATACTGAAGCTTTCTTT.

The chain uses TRBV10-3 and TRBJ1-1; D might be TRBD1 (6 bases). The CDR3 is 14 residues long. Germline values: CDR1 ENHRY, CDR2 SYGVKD. Trimming removed 0 bases from V and 7 bases from J, with 12 bases in between. The CDR3 reads CAISESLSGVEAFF. In DNA form, the CDR3 reads TGTGCCATCAGTGAGTCGCTTTCAGGGGTTGAAGCTTTCTTT.

The chain links TRBV4-3 to TRBJ1-1; 9 bases are a match to TRBD1. Germline CDR1 reads LGHNA; CDR2 reads YSLEER. The CDR3 is made up of 13 amino acids. The junction had 6 bases not matched to a gene; V was cut back by 6 bases and J by 7 bases. As DNA, the CDR3 is TGCGCCAGCAGTGAACAGGGGGCTGGTGAAGCTTTCTTT. As protein: CASSEQGAGEAFF.

CDR3 amino acids: CASSSPLAGGPNIQYF. The DNA of the CDR3 is TGTGCCAGCAGCTCCCCCCTAGCGGGAGGGCCAAACATTCAGTACTTC. V is TRBV5-6 and J is TRBJ2-4; 12 bases map to TRBD2. CDR1 is SGHDT and CDR2 is YYEEEE in the germline V gene. V lost 3 bases, J lost 6 bases, and 7 bases stayed unmatched. This CDR3 region has 16 residues.

The chain links TRBV4-2 to TRBJ2-7; 8 nucleotides match TRBD1. Germline V CDR1 and CDR2: LGHNA, YNFKEQ. V was pared by 1 base and J by 4 bases, with 15 bases of the junction left unmatched. The CDR3 covers 18 residues. CDR3 loop: CASSQGVVPQGARYEQYF. The CDR3 DNA reads as TGTGCCAGCAGCCAAGGTGTCGTACCCCAGGGGGCCAGATACGAGCAGTACTTC.

The CDR3: CASGLATGGLADTQYF. CDR3 DNA sequence: TGTGCTAGTGGTCTAGCCACAGGGGGCTTAGCAGATACGCAGTATTTT. The chain employs TRBV12-5 and TRBJ2-3, with 9 positions matching TRBD1. V lost 5 bases, J lost 4 bases, and 10 bases stayed unmatched. This CDR3 spans 16 amino acids. CDR1 is LGHNT, CDR2 FRNRAP, per germline.

V and J are TRBV2 and TRBJ2-7; D perhaps matches TRBD1 (6 bases). V gave up 8 bases and J gave up 0 bases, with 8 bases separating them. Germline assignment: CDR1 SNHLY and CDR2 FYNNEI. The CDR3 is made up of 12 amino acids. DNA for the CDR3: TGTGCCAGCCGGGACAACTCCTACGAGCAGTACTTC. It yields the protein CASRDNSYEQYF.

There are a few counts of this clone. The chain uses TRBV29-1 and TRBJ1-1; D remains ambiguous. There are 13 residues in the CDR3. V lost 5 bases and J 0 bases, leaving 10 bases between the germline ends. CDR1 is SQVTM and CDR2 is ANQGSEA in the germline V gene. The CDR3 sequence: CSVFAGMNTEAFF. As DNA, the CDR3 is TGCAGCGTTTTTGCAGGTATGAACACTGAAGCTTTCTTT.

The CDR3 spells CASDSSNQPQHF. The CDR3, as DNA: TGTGCCAGCGACAGTAGCAATCAGCCCCAGCATTTT. The gene calls are TRBV19 and TRBJ1-5; a possible D gene is TRBD1 (5 bases). Germline loops: CDR1 LNHDA, CDR2 SQIVND (reference sequence). V gave up 9 bases and J gave up 0 bases, with 6 bases separating them. This CDR3 comprises 12 residues.

CDR3 sequence reads: CASSRDKGSEQYF. CDR3 bases: TGTGCCAGCAGCCGGGACAAGGGCAGCGAGCAGTACTTC. J is TRBJ2-7 and V is TRBV5-6; possible D gene TRBD1, 6 bases. V was trimmed by 4 bases and J by 6 bases, leaving 14 bases between them. CDR1 SGHDT and CDR2 YYEEEE come from the germline V gene. The CDR3 runs 13 residues.

This chain links TRBV28 with TRBJ1-1; 7 positions agree with TRBD1. Per the germline V gene, CDR1 is MDHEN and CDR2 is SYDVKM. V was pared by 5 bases and J by 2 bases, with 14 bases of the junction left unmatched. This CDR3 is 17 amino acids long. CDR3 in amino acids: CASSPTRGAKGNTEAFF. The DNA of the CDR3 is TGTGCCAGCAGTCCAACCAGGGGGGCGAAGGGAAACACTGAAGCTTTCTTT.

This chain uses TRBV13 with TRBJ1-5, with 9 bases fitting TRBD1. The CDR3 has 17 amino acids. Trimming removed 5 bases from V and 2 bases from J; junction bases left unmatched: 10. Germline loops: CDR1 PRHDT, CDR2 FYEKMQ (reference sequence). CDR3 bases: TGTGCCAGCAGCAAATCGACAGGGGGGTTTGGCAATCAGCCCCAGCATTTT. This codes for CASSKSTGGFGNQPQHF.

V and J are TRBV29-1 and TRBJ1-1; D unresolved. Germline lookup yields CDR1 SQVTM and CDR2 ANQGSEA. This CDR3 is built from 13 residues. V was clipped by 6 bases and J by 6 bases, with 17 bases between them. CDR3 sequence (DNA): TGCAGCGTGAATCCGCGGGGTTTCTCTGAAGCTTTCTTT. The encoded protein is CSVNPRGFSEAFF.

The chain joins TRBV4-2 to TRBJ2-3; 8 positions agree with TRBD2. Germline CDR1 and CDR2: LGHNA and YNFKEQ. The CDR3 contains 19 residues. V lost 0 bases, J lost 0 bases, and 11 bases stayed unmatched. In DNA, the CDR3 is TGTGCCAGCAGCCAAGATGGTGCGGGGGGAATATATAGCACAGATACGCAGTATTTT. Protein sequence: CASSQDGAGGIYSTDTQYF.

The V call is TRBV4-3, the J call TRBJ1-2; 8 bases map to TRBD1. This CDR3 has 15 residues. The V and J ends lost 0 bases and 4 bases, in that order; junction bases with no gene match: 4. Germline V gives CDR1 LGHNA, CDR2 YSLEER. The CDR3 DNA reads TGCGCCAGCAGCCAAGATGGACAGGGCCTCTATGGCTACACCTTC. It is translated as CASSQDGQGLYGYTF.

V is TRBV4-3 and J is TRBJ2-1; 8 bases are a match to TRBD1. CDR1 LGHNA and CDR2 YSLEER come from the germline V gene. There are 21 residues in the CDR3. The J segment lost 1 base and the V segment lost 0 bases, leaving 17 bases of the junction unmatched. The CDR3 sequence: CASSQDLAGQGNVGSYNEQFF. In DNA, the CDR3 is TGCGCCAGCAGCCAAGATTTGGCCGGACAGGGTAATGTAGGGTCCTACAATGAGCAGTTCTTC.

The chain links TRBV4-2 to TRBJ2-3; 11 nucleotides line up with TRBD1. Germline trimming cut 3 bases from V and 3 bases from J; bases unmatched to any gene: 14. Germline assignment: CDR1 LGHNA and CDR2 YNFKEQ. This CDR3 has 19 amino acids. CDR3 DNA: TGTGCCAGCAGCCACGGCGATGGGACGGGACAGGGGGTAACAGATACGCAGTATTTT. Amino acid sequence: CASSHGDGTGQGVTDTQYF.

The gene calls are TRBV28 and TRBJ1-4; D is uncertain. There are 12 residues in the CDR3. The V and J ends lost 7 bases and 10 bases respectively, with 13 bases between them. Germline CDR1 and CDR2: MDHEN and SYDVKM. CDR3 sequence (DNA): TGTGCCAGCACGGCCCCACGAGGAAAACTGTTTTTT. Amino acid sequence: CASTAPRGKLFF.

The V and J genes are TRBV4-3 and TRBJ2-1; 8 positions agree with TRBD1. Looked up from germline, CDR1 is LGHNA and CDR2 is YSLEER. The V gene end was trimmed by 2 bases and the J gene end by 4 bases; junction bases not matched to a gene: 16. The CDR3 consists of 19 residues. CDR3 in amino acids: CASSQTRDRLLGTYNEQFF. Here the CDR3 DNA reads TGCGCCAGCAGCCAAACCCGGGACAGGCTACTGGGGACTTACAATGAGCAGTTCTTC.

V gene TRBV4-1 combines with J gene TRBJ2-5; 8 nucleotides line up with TRBD2. There are 15 residues in the CDR3. The germline gives CDR1 MGHRA, CDR2 YSYEKL. V gave up 4 bases and J gave up 1 base; unmatched junction bases: 5. CDR3 DNA: TGCGCCAGCAGCCCACAGACTAGCGTCCAAGAGACCCAGTACTTC. Amino acid sequence: CASSPQTSVQETQYF.

This sequence joins TRBV6-5 and TRBJ2-7; D perhaps matches TRBD1 (5 bases). The CDR3 has 14 amino acids. The germline gives CDR1 MNHEY, CDR2 SVGAGI. The V gene lost 4 bases and the J gene lost 5 bases, with 15 bases spanning the gap. In nucleotides, the CDR3 is TGTGCCAGCAGTTCCCGACAGAATTCCCACGAGCAGTACTTC. It is translated as CASSSRQNSHEQYF.

CDR3 nucleotides: TGCGCCAGCAGCTTGGACAGGGAAAACACTGAAGCTTTCTTT. Protein product: CASSLDRENTEAFF. V usage is TRBV5-1 and J usage is TRBJ1-1, with a weak D call TRBD1 (6 bases). This CDR3 is 14 amino acids long. Trimming cost V 0 bases and J 2 bases, with 8 bases left between them. Germline CDR1 and CDR2: SGHRS and YFSETQ.